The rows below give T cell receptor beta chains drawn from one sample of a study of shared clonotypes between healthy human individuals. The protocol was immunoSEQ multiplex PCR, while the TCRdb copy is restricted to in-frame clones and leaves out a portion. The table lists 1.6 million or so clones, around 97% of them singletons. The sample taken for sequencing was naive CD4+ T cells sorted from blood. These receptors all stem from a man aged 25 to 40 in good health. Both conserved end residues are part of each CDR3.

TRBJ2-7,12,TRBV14,CASSQDTKEQYF
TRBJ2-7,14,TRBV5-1,CASSTGTGGYEQYF
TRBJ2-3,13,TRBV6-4,CASSGDGGRAQYF
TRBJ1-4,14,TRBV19,CASSLTGGREKLFF
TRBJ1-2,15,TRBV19,CASSFSDRISAGYTF
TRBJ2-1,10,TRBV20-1,CSARASWQFF
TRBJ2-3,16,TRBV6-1,CASSANRGLTTDTQYF
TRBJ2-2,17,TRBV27,CASSLPGTSVNTGELFF
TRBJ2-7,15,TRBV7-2,CASSIVVERHYEQYF
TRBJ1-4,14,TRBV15,CATSRGTGGEKLFF
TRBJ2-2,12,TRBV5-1,CASSLDLGELFF
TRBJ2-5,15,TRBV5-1,CASSSGLGWEETQYF
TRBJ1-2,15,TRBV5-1,CASSFPGTRNYGYTF
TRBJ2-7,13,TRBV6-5,CASSLTATYEQYF
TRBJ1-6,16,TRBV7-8,CASSQRFVGGNSPLHF
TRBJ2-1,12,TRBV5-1,CASSSATGEQFF
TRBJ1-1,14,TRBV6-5,CASRPGQLNTEAFF
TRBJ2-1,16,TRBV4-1,CASSQLSGSSYNEQFF
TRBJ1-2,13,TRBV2,CASSRDEMYGYTF
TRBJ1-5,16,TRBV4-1,CASSQEGTGGNQPQHF
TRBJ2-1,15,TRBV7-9,CASSLYGSSYNEQFF
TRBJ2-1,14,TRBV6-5,CASSYRQGHNEQFF
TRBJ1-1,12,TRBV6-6,CASIQGGLIAFF
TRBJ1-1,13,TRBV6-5,CASSETGGTTAFF